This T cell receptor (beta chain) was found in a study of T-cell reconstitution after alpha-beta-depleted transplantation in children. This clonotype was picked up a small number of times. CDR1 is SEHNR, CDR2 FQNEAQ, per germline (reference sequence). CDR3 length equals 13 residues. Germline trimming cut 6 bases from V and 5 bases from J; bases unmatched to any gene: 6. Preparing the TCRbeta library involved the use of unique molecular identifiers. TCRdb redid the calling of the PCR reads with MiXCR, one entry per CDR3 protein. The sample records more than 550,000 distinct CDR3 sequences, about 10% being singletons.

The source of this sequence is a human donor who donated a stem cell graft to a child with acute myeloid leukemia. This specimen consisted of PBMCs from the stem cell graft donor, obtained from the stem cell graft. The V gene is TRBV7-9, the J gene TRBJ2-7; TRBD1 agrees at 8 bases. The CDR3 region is CASSDGQGDEQYF. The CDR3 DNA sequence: TGTGCCAGCAGTGATGGACAGGGTGACGAGCAGTACTTC.